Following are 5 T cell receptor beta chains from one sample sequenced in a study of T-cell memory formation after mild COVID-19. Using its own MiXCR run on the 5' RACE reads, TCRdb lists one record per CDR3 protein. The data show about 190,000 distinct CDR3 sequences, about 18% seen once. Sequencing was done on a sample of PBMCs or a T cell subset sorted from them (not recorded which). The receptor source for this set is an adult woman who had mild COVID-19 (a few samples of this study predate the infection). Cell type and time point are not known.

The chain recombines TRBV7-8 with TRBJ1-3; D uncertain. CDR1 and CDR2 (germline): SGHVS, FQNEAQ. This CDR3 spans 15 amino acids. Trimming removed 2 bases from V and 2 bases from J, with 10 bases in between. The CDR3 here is CASSLPVGAGNTIYF. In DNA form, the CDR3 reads TGTGCCAGCAGCTTACCTGTCGGGGCTGGAAACACCATATATTTT.

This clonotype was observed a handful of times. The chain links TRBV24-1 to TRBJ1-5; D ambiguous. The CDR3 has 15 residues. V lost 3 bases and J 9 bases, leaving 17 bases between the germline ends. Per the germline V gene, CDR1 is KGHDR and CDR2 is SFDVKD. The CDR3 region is CATSDADSSGPPQHF. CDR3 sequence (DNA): TGTGCCACCAGTGATGCGGACTCTAGCGGTCCGCCCCAGCATTTT.

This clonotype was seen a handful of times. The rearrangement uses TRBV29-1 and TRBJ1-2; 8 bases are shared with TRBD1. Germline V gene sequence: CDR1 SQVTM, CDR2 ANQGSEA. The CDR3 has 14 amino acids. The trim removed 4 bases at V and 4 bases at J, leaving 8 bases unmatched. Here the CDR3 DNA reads TGCAGCGTTGCTGACAGGGGCTCCTTCTATGGCTACACCTTC. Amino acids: CSVADRGSFYGYTF.

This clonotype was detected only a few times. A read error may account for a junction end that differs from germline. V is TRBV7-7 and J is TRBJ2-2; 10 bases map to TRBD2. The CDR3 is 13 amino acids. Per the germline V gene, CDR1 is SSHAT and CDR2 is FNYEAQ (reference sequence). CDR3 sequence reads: CASTSGGPGELFF. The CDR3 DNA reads TGTGCCAGCACTAGCGGGGGCCCCGGGGAGCTTTTTTTT.

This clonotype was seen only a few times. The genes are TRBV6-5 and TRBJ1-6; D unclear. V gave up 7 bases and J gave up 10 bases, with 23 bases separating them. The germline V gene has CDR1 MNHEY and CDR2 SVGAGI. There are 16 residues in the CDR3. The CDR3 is CASNKLGWQYDSPLHF. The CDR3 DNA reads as TGTGCCAGCAACAAGCTCGGGTGGCAGTACGACTCACCCCTCCACTTT.